A single sample gave rise to the 25 T cell receptor beta chains below, sequenced in a study of T cell changes during pregnancy in multiple sclerosis. The method was immunoSEQ multiplex PCR; TCRdb's version includes in-frame clones alone and lacks a portion of them. The table shows roughly 25,000 clones, with around nine tenths occurring only once. The sequences come from CD8+ T cells from peripheral blood mononuclear cells, collected in the first trimester of pregnancy. The receptors here all came from a female donor in good health, enrolled as a control in a pregnancy study.

J is TRBJ2-4 and V is TRBV20-1; D possibly corresponds to TRBD2 (5 bases). The germline gives CDR1 DFQATT, CDR2 SNEGSKA (reference sequence). This CDR3 has 10 residues. Trimming removed 6 bases from V and 12 bases from J, with 12 bases in between. Written as DNA, the CDR3 is TGCAGTGCGACTAACCGTGATCAGTACTTC. It specifies CSATNRDQYF.

The J gene is TRBJ1-2, the V gene TRBV27, with 9 bases that match TRBD1. Germline CDR1 is MNHEY and CDR2 is SMNVEV (reference sequence). The CDR3 runs 18 residues. V dropped 3 bases and J dropped 5; count of bases not matched to a gene: 16. The CDR3 sequence is CASSFTGTGPHLGYGYTF. CDR3 in DNA: TGTGCCAGCAGTTTTACAGGGACAGGGCCCCATCTTGGGTATGGCTACACCTTC.

The V and J genes are TRBV7-4 and TRBJ1-2, with a weak D call TRBD1 (5 bases). The CDR3 is made up of 12 amino acids. Trimming took off 6 bases at V and 4 bases at J, with 9 bases between the two ends. Germline lookup yields CDR1 SGHVT and CDR2 SQSDAQ. The CDR3 is CASSDSFYGYTF. CDR3 coding DNA: TGTGCCAGCAGTGACAGTTTCTATGGCTACACCTTC.

V and J are TRBV27 and TRBJ2-7, with D possibly TRBD2 on 6 matching bases. This CDR3 spans 15 amino acids. Per germline, CDR1 MNHEY and CDR2 SMNVEV (reference sequence). V lost 6 bases and J 0 bases, leaving 15 bases between the germline ends. CDR3 bases: TGTGCCAGCAGCCCGGGACTCCGGAGCTCCTACGAGCAGTACTTC. Translated: CASSPGLRSSYEQYF.

The chain combines TRBV6-5 with TRBJ2-7; 9 bases align to TRBD1. The CDR3 is 15 residues long. Unmatched junction bases numbered 6, after V lost 0 bases and J lost 6 bases. Germline V gene data show CDR1 as MNHEY and CDR2 as SVGAGI. The CDR3 DNA follows: TGTGCCAGCAGTTACTCCGGACAGGGGAATGGCGAGCAGTACTTC. Translated: CASSYSGQGNGEQYF.

V gene TRBV7-3 combines with J gene TRBJ2-1; 14 nucleotides agree with TRBD2. The CDR3 consists of 19 residues. Germline assignment: CDR1 SGHTA and CDR2 FQGTGA. V lost 5 bases to trimming and J lost 7 bases; unmatched junction nucleotides: 16. The CDR3 DNA reads TGTGCCAGCAGCCCATCCCCCGGACTAGCGGGAGGAGTAGGGAATGAGCAGTTCTTC. As protein: CASSPSPGLAGGVGNEQFF.

V gene TRBV11-2 combines with J gene TRBJ2-7; no definite D call. Deletions cut 2 bases from V and 4 bases from J, with 6 bases between. This CDR3 is 12 amino acids long. The V gene's germline CDR1 is SGHAT and CDR2 FQNNGV. The CDR3: CASSLSVYEQYF. CDR3 coding DNA: TGTGCCAGCAGCTTATCGGTTTACGAGCAGTACTTC. Combining the CDR3 with reference TRBV11-2 and TRBJ2-7 gives the whole variable domain EAGVAQSPRYKIIEKRQSVAFWCNPISGHATLYWYQQILGQGPKLLIQFQNNGVVDDSQLPKDRFSAERLKGVDSTLKIQPAKLEDSAVYLCASSLSVYEQYFGPGTRLTVT.

The chain has TRBV6-1 and TRBJ2-1; no reliable D call. This CDR3 region has 13 residues. Trimming took off 11 bases at V and 5 bases at J, with 16 bases between the two ends. Germline values: CDR1 MNHNS, CDR2 SASEGT. The CDR3 DNA follows: TGTGCCGCATCTTTCGGAGAGAACAATGAGCAGTTCTTC. Amino acids: CAASFGENNEQFF.

This CDR3 is CASSTGQYNSPLHF. CDR3 sequence (DNA): TGTGCCAGTAGTACCGGACAGTATAATTCACCCCTCCACTTT. This chain uses TRBV19 with TRBJ1-6, with D tentatively TRBD1 (6 bases). Per germline, CDR1 LNHDA and CDR2 SQIVND (reference sequence). V dropped 4 bases and J dropped 4 bases, with 8 bases sitting between them. The length of the CDR3 is 14 residues.

The chain has TRBV9 and TRBJ1-2; TRBD1 matches at 9 bases. Looked up from germline, CDR1 is SGDLS and CDR2 is YYNGEE. The CDR3 is made up of 16 amino acids. Trimming cost V 3 bases and J 5 bases; bases outside gene matches: 11. This chain's CDR3 is CASSGTGTGTPYGYTF. CDR3 coding DNA: TGTGCCAGCAGCGGCACCGGGACAGGGACTCCATATGGCTACACCTTC.

The chain couples TRBV7-9 to TRBJ2-1; 7 bases fit TRBD2. Germline V CDR1 and CDR2: SEHNR, FQNEAQ (reference sequence). With V trimmed by 5 bases and J by 10 bases, 8 bases remained unmatched. The CDR3 sequence is 13 residues long. CDR3 sequence reads: CASSDKSLAEQFF. In DNA, the CDR3 is TGTGCCAGCAGCGACAAATCACTAGCGGAGCAGTTCTTC.

This clone showed up just a few times. The CDR3 here is CASRDPGRAFF. CDR3 nucleotide sequence: TGTGCCAGCAGGGATCCAGGGCGAGCTTTCTTT. This rearrangement joins TRBV27 to TRBJ1-1; a possible D gene is TRBD1 (5 bases). V lost 6 bases to trimming and J lost 10 bases, with 12 bases between them. In germline, CDR1 is MNHEY, CDR2 SMNVEV (reference sequence). This CDR3 contains 11 residues.

The chain uses TRBV5-1 and TRBJ2-5, with D unresolved. The CDR3 consists of 14 residues. Per the germline V gene, CDR1 is SGHRS and CDR2 is YFSETQ. V shed 0 bases and J shed 2 bases, with 8 bases lying between them. The CDR3 reads CASSLAGRQETQYF. Here the CDR3 DNA reads TGCGCCAGCAGCTTGGCAGGCAGACAAGAGACCCAGTACTTC.

The genes are TRBV5-1 and TRBJ1-4, with D maybe TRBD1 (5 bases). The CDR3 covers 17 residues. Germline V gives CDR1 SGHRS, CDR2 YFSETQ. Trimming shortened V by 3 bases and J by 1 base, and 16 bases separated the two germline ends. The CDR3 loop is CASSSGTGIGTNEKLFF. DNA of the CDR3: TGCGCCAGCAGCTCCGGGACTGGGATAGGAACTAATGAAAAACTGTTTTTT.

The J gene is TRBJ1-2, the V gene TRBV11-2; D not certain. CDR3 size: 14 residues. CDR1 is SGHAT, CDR2 FQNNGV, per germline. The germline V and J ends were trimmed by 0 bases and 8 bases, with 13 bases remaining between them. The CDR3 loop is CASSLDFLDGGYTF. The CDR3 DNA reads TGTGCCAGCAGCTTAGATTTCCTAGACGGAGGCTACACCTTC.

The chain links TRBV5-1 to TRBJ2-5, with TRBD2 matching over 7 bases. Per germline, CDR1 SGHRS and CDR2 YFSETQ. Trimming removed 0 bases from V and 4 bases from J; junction bases left unmatched: 9. The length of the CDR3 is 16 residues. The CDR3 is CASSLAVGGPRETQYF. DNA of the CDR3: TGCGCCAGCAGCTTGGCCGTGGGAGGGCCGAGAGAGACCCAGTACTTC.

The rearrangement links TRBV9 to TRBJ2-7; TRBD1 aligns across 9 bases. V dropped 4 bases and J dropped 4; count of bases not matched to a gene: 6. Germline V lookup: CDR1 SGDLS, CDR2 YYNGEE. The CDR3 is 14 amino acids. CDR3 coding DNA: TGTGCCAGCAGCCCAGGGACAGGGTCGTACGAGCAGTACTTC. It specifies CASSPGTGSYEQYF. The variable domain in full, with the rest retrieved from reference TRBV9 and TRBJ2-7, is DSGVTQTPKHLITATGQRVTLRCSPRSGDLSVYWYQQSLDQGLQFLIQYYNGEERAKGNILERFSAQQFPDLHSELNLSSLELGDSALYFCASSPGTGSYEQYFGPGTRLTVT.

The J gene is TRBJ1-5, the V gene TRBV6-6; 7 bases are a match to TRBD1. V trimming: 4 bases; J trimming: 2 bases; junction bases outside the gene matches: 5. Looked up from germline, CDR1 is MNHNY and CDR2 is SVGAGI (reference sequence). This CDR3 comprises 15 residues. The CDR3 DNA is TGTGCCAGCAGTTCGCCAGGGGGAGGCAATCAGCCCCAGCATTTT. This translates into CASSSPGGGNQPQHF.

The CDR3 sequence is CASSSGGAEAFF. DNA for the CDR3: TGTGCCAGCAGCTCAGGGGGCGCAGAAGCTTTCTTT. V gene TRBV7-9 combines with J gene TRBJ1-1; 8 bases are shared with TRBD1. Losses at the gene ends were 4 bases for V and 8 bases for J; bases not matched to a gene: 3. There are 12 residues in the CDR3. Germline assignment: CDR1 SEHNR and CDR2 FQNEAQ (reference sequence).

This chain connects TRBV4-3 to TRBJ2-7, with D possibly matching TRBD2 (6 bases). The V gene lost 0 bases and the J gene lost 3 bases, with 15 bases spanning the gap. Per germline, CDR1 LGHNA and CDR2 YSLEER. The CDR3 covers 16 residues. CDR3 amino acids: CASSQDGSAGYYEQYF. The CDR3 DNA reads TGCGCCAGCAGCCAAGATGGATCCGCGGGGTACTACGAGCAGTACTTC.

The V and J genes are TRBV4-2 and TRBJ2-2; possible D gene TRBD2, 5 bases. Germline V gene sequence: CDR1 LGHNA, CDR2 YNFKEQ. CDR3 length equals 15 residues. V was clipped by 1 base and J by 7 bases, with 13 bases between them. As DNA, the CDR3 is TGTGCCAGCAGCCAAGGGGCTAGCTTCGGCGGGGAGCTGTTTTTT. Amino acids: CASSQGASFGGELFF.

The chain couples TRBV28 to TRBJ2-5; 12 bases agree with TRBD2. Per the germline V gene, CDR1 is MDHEN and CDR2 is SYDVKM. CDR3 length equals 15 residues. J gave up 4 bases and V 10 bases, and 10 bases lay outside the gene matches. DNA for the CDR3: TGTGCCACTCACTATCTAGCGGGAGGGCCAGAGACCCAGTACTTC. As protein: CATHYLAGGPETQYF.

This clone has only a few counts. The V call is TRBV9, the J call TRBJ2-2; no reliable D call. The germline gives CDR1 SGDLS, CDR2 YYNGEE. CDR3 length: 14 residues. The V end was cut by 7 bases, the J end by 1 base, with 11 bases between. The CDR3 DNA follows: TGTGCCAGCCGACTCCTCTTGAACACCGGGGAGCTGTTTTTT. Its protein is CASRLLLNTGELFF.

V gene TRBV6-5 combines with J gene TRBJ1-4, with TRBD1 as a possible D gene (5 bases). The CDR3 extends over 15 amino acids. Germline V lookup: CDR1 MNHEY, CDR2 SVGAGI. Trimming shortened V by 5 bases and J by 0 bases, and 10 bases separated the two germline ends. CDR3 DNA sequence: TGTGCCAGCAGTCCCGACAGTGCAACTAATGAAAAACTGTTTTTT. Protein product: CASSPDSATNEKLFF.

The chain is built from TRBV28 and TRBJ1-4; 7 positions match TRBD1. Germline CDR1 reads MDHEN; CDR2 reads SYDVKM. The V segment lost 6 bases and the J segment 7 bases; nucleotides outside the gene matches: 8. The CDR3 is made up of 14 amino acids. CDR3 DNA: TGTGCCAGCAGGCCTACAGGGGAGGCTGAAAAACTGTTTTTT. Translation: CASRPTGEAEKLFF.